Following are 14 T cell receptor beta chains from one sample sequenced in a study of blood T cell repertoires in COVID-19. TCRdb's copy holds only in-frame clones and misses some; the assay was immunoSEQ multiplex PCR. This sample has 130,000 or so clones; around nine tenths occur once, and the top ten carry around 18%. The sample consisted of peripheral blood. All receptors derive from a man between 50 and 59 years old with active or convalescent COVID-19.

This chain links TRBV6-5 with TRBJ2-5; 8 bases are a match to TRBD2. Unmatched junction bases numbered 8, after V lost 6 bases and J lost 5 bases. The CDR3 spans 14 residues. The germline CDR1 and CDR2 sequences are MNHEY and SVGAGI. The CDR3 DNA reads as TGTGCCAGCAGCCAGCCGGGCGGGAGGGAGACCCAGTACTTC. Amino acid sequence: CASSQPGGRETQYF.

The rearrangement joins TRBV5-1 to TRBJ2-3; tentative D call: TRBD1 (6 bases). Deletions cut 0 bases from V and 4 bases from J, with 6 bases between. Germline CDR1 is SGHRS and CDR2 is YFSETQ. The CDR3 contains 13 residues. The CDR3, as DNA: TGCGCCAGCAGCTTGGACAGGGCAGATACGCAGTATTTT. It is translated as CASSLDRADTQYF.

This clone was observed a handful of times. J is TRBJ2-1 and V is TRBV19, with D maybe TRBD2 (5 bases). Trimming took off 4 bases at V and 6 bases at J, with 13 bases between the two ends. This CDR3 has 14 residues. Germline lookup yields CDR1 LNHDA and CDR2 SQIVND (reference sequence). CDR3 residues: CASSTTWRINEQFF. CDR3 DNA sequence: TGTGCCAGTAGTACCACGTGGAGGATCAATGAGCAGTTCTTC.

This chain uses TRBV3-1 (or the pseudogene TRBV3-2) with TRBJ2-5; 9 positions match TRBD2. Germline V gives CDR1 LGHDT, CDR2 YNNKEL (reference sequence). There are 15 residues in the CDR3. The trim removed 1 base at V and 6 bases at J, leaving 6 bases unmatched. The CDR3 region has the DNA TGTGCCAGCAGCCAAGGGGCGGGGGGGGATAAGACCCAGTACTTC. It translates to CASSQGAGGDKTQYF.

The chain's CDR3 is CASSDRGDNEKLFF. CDR3 coding DNA: TGTGCCAGCAGTGACAGGGGAGATAATGAAAAACTGTTTTTT. The V call is TRBV6-1, the J call TRBJ1-4, with D perhaps TRBD1 (6 bases). The CDR3 contains 14 residues. Germline loops: CDR1 MNHNS, CDR2 SASEGT. The V end lost 3 bases, the J end lost 4 bases, and 9 bases lay between the germline ends.

The V call is TRBV5-1, the J call TRBJ2-7, with D uncertain. Trimming removed 4 bases at V and 2 bases at J, with 16 bases between. The CDR3 sequence is 15 residues long. Germline CDR1 is SGHRS and CDR2 is YFSETQ. The CDR3: CASSEIGMAAYEQYF. CDR3 nucleotide sequence: TGCGCCAGCAGCGAGATTGGTATGGCGGCCTACGAGCAGTACTTC.

V and J are TRBV6-6 and TRBJ2-7, with D tentatively TRBD2 (5 bases). V was clipped by 2 bases and J by 4 bases, with 12 bases between them. Germline V gene data show CDR1 as MNHNY and CDR2 as SVGAGI (reference sequence). The CDR3 sequence is 14 residues long. Here the CDR3 reads CASSYGELMYEQYF. DNA for the CDR3: TGTGCCAGCAGTTACGGGGAGCTGATGTACGAGCAGTACTTC.

This rearrangement joins TRBV6-5 to TRBJ1-1, with D unresolved. Trimming pared 0 bases from V and 1 base from J, leaving 3 bases between. CDR3 size: 13 residues. CDR1 is MNHEY and CDR2 is SVGAGI in the germline V gene. CDR3 in DNA: TGTGCCAGCAGTTACTCCTGGAACACTGAAGCTTTCTTT. This sequence encodes CASSYSWNTEAFF.

The chain uses TRBV28 and TRBJ1-4; no clear D. Germline values: CDR1 MDHEN, CDR2 SYDVKM. V was clipped by 3 bases and J by 8 bases, with 10 bases between them. The CDR3 is 13 residues long. The CDR3 DNA follows: TGTGCCAGCAGTTTCGGGGTTCAAGAAAAACTGTTTTTT. Protein: CASSFGVQEKLFF.

The chain joins TRBV6-5 to TRBJ1-2; 7 bases fit TRBD1. In germline, CDR1 is MNHEY, CDR2 SVGAGI. V lost 0 bases to trimming and J lost 8 bases; unmatched junction nucleotides: 3. The CDR3 is 13 residues long. The CDR3 bases are TGTGCCAGCAGTTACTCGACAGGGTGGGGCTACACCTTC. Translating it yields CASSYSTGWGYTF.

Here the CDR3 reads CASSAQTGQGVHGYTF. As DNA, the CDR3 is TGTGCCAGCAGCGCCCAAACCGGACAGGGGGTTCATGGCTACACCTTC. V and J are TRBV9 and TRBJ1-2; 10 nucleotides line up with TRBD1. The CDR3 extends over 16 amino acids. Germline assignment: CDR1 SGDLS and CDR2 YYNGEE. Trimming cost V 3 bases and J 6 bases; bases outside gene matches: 11.

The rearrangement joins TRBV19 to TRBJ1-1, with D possibly being TRBD1 (5 bases). CDR1 and CDR2 from the germline V gene are LNHDA and SQIVND (reference sequence). The V and J ends lost 3 bases and 5 bases respectively, with 19 bases between them. The CDR3 length is 16 residues. The CDR3 region is CASSIIAGSSGTEAFF. The CDR3 DNA reads as TGTGCCAGTAGTATTATCGCAGGGTCAAGTGGTACTGAAGCTTTCTTT.

The J gene is TRBJ1-1, the V gene TRBV10-3; 7 nucleotides agree with TRBD1. There are 15 residues in the CDR3. Germline V gives CDR1 ENHRY, CDR2 SYGVKD. V lost 5 bases, J lost 1 base, and 7 bases stayed unmatched. The CDR3 DNA follows: TGTGCCATCAGTCCGTCTCGGGACAGGAACACTGAAGCTTTCTTT. Amino acids: CAISPSRDRNTEAFF.

This clone showed up just a few times. The chain is built from TRBV19 and TRBJ1-5, with D unclear. Trimming left V 3 bases short and J 0 bases short, with 12 bases between. The CDR3 runs 16 residues. Germline assignment: CDR1 LNHDA and CDR2 SQIVND (reference sequence). The DNA for the CDR3 is TGTGCCAGTAGTATTGCAGGATCGGTTAGCAATCAGCCCCAGCATTTT. Protein: CASSIAGSVSNQPQHF.